This entry describes one T cell receptor (beta chain). The antigen is undetermined. Germline lookup yields CDR1 LGHDT and CDR2 YNNKEL (reference sequence). CDR3 size: 12 residues. V lost 0 bases, J lost 18 bases, and 12 bases lay in between. Isolated PBMCs totaled at least 7 million in each sample. A second PCR of about 7 to 11 cycles used a sample-barcoded 5' primer and a J-beta primer mix. In TCRdb, the 5' RACE reads were re-called with MiXCR into one record per CDR3 protein. The sample has some 1.5 million distinct CDR3 sequences, under 30% seen once; the top ten hold around 7.7%. This sample is part of a study of blood T cells in healthy people across ages. Notes on the study in general: It was the long-lived donors that had more naive CD4+ cells and higher diversity than aged donors.

The clonotype comes from a woman aged 25 to 45 in good health. This sequence joins TRBV3-1 and TRBJ1-6; D is uncertain. The sample consisted of blood. DNA for the CDR3: TGTGCCAGCAGCCAAGAACTTTTACCGGGCCACTTT. It yields the protein CASSQELLPGHF.